This TCR beta chain comes out of a study of response to subunit inactivated influenza vaccine. Study results and limitations: It was the authors' suggestion that each seasonal influenza vaccination recruits few new T cells.

As for this clonotype: The target antigen is unknown.

CDR1 SGHTA and CDR2 FQGNSA come from the germline V gene. Trimming took 3 bases from V and 14 from J, leaving 13 bases between them. This CDR3 has 12 amino acids. Each CDR3 protein gets one entry after TCRdb re-called the RT-PCR reads with MiXCR. The repertoire holds 550,000 to 800,000 distinct CDR3 sequences, with 14% as singletons. The sequencing used PBMCs from blood, collected around two weeks before vaccination. This receptor was obtained from a man over 45 who received an inactivated influenza vaccine. The chain carries TRBV7-2 and TRBJ1-4, with D possibly TRBD1 on 6 matching bases. The CDR3 sequence is CASSFFQGWLFF. The CDR3, as DNA: TGTGCCAGCAGCTTCTTCCAGGGGTGGCTGTTTTTT.